This TCR beta chain was identified in a study of blood T cell repertoires in COVID-19. Study background: PBMCs, B-cell-depleted T cells, or T cells provided the cDNA or gDNA that made up the material.

Only in-frame clones appear in the TCRdb table, and some are missing; sequencing was by immunoSEQ multiplex PCR. The table has some 530,000 clones, approximately 91% seen once. Resolution of symptoms, clearance, or two negative PCRs was present in recovered Cohort 3 donors. V was pared by 0 bases and J by 6 bases, with 9 bases between. CDR1 LGHNA and CDR2 YNFKEQ come from the germline V gene. This CDR3 has 14 amino acids. Source material: PBMCs or T cells enriched from blood (not recorded which). The J gene is TRBJ2-1, the V gene TRBV4-2; weak D call: TRBD2 (5 bases). This clonotype originated in a woman in her fifties or sixties who had recovered from COVID-19. The CDR3 region is CASSQDRGINEQFF. CDR3 bases: TGTGCCAGCAGCCAAGATCGGGGTATCAATGAGCAGTTCTTC.